One T cell receptor beta chain is described in this entry. Original methodology: The authors estimated nucleated cell counts from reference gene primer amplification. The protocol was immunoSEQ multiplex PCR, while the TCRdb copy is restricted to in-frame clones and leaves out a portion. The V and J calls and clone size were taken over from that table, and D and trimming were inferred from the DNA. There are 390,000 or so clones in the sample; 90% occur only once, and approximately 7% lies in the top ten. This sample was included in a study of blood T cell repertoires in COVID-19. On the study more broadly: Researchers got acute and convalescent COVID-19 samples from the United States, Italy and Spain. PBMCs, B-cell-depleted T cells, or T cells provided the cDNA or gDNA that made up the material.

CDR1 is MNHEY and CDR2 is SVGEGT in the germline V gene. The CDR3 length is 15 residues. The trim removed 3 bases at V and 10 bases at J, leaving 12 bases unmatched. The sequence came from a young man with active or convalescent COVID-19. Sequences were obtained from peripheral blood. V and J are TRBV6-2 or TRBV6-3 and TRBJ2-1; TRBD2 matches 7 bases. The CDR3 reads CASSYGRGSGREQFF. In DNA form, the CDR3 reads TGTGCCAGCAGTTATGGGCGGGGGTCCGGTCGCGAGCAGTTCTTC.